This T cell receptor (beta chain) comes out of a study of cytomegalovirus exposure and HLA in healthy donors. Study overall: The roughly 120 validation repertoires, a later analysis reported, used the same platform as the 666 first-cohort repertoires.

On this clone: Its cognate antigen is unknown.

Measured with immunoSEQ multiplex PCR; TCRdb has only the in-frame clones, and not every one. This table holds 100,000 to 150,000 clones, more than 95% found once. The donors were part of the validation cohort, which consisted of about 120 subjects and was separate from the first cohort of under 750 subjects. V lost 4 bases to trimming and J lost 3 bases; unmatched junction nucleotides: 10. The CDR3 length is 16 residues. CDR1 is MDHEN and CDR2 is SYDVKM in the germline V gene. Study-level points and caveats: In vitro data verified three CMV-associated chains as specific for CMV antigens. According to the study, 160 or so TCR beta chains were cytomegalovirus-associated.

The rearrangement links TRBV28 to TRBJ1-2; 8 bases are a match to TRBD1. The TCR originated in a man between 18 and 35 years old in good health and CMV-seronegative. Source material: PBMCs. CDR3 protein: CASSSAPGGGHYGYTF. Written as DNA, the CDR3 is TGTGCCAGCAGTTCAGCCCCAGGGGGCGGCCACTATGGCTACACCTTC.